This T cell receptor (beta chain) was recovered during a study of Tregs in tolerant kidney transplant recipients. Related graft donors supplied nonmyeloablative bone marrow transplants, and mixed chimerism was transient. The trim removed 5 bases at V and 0 bases at J, leaving 4 bases unmatched. Germline assignment: CDR1 SNHLY and CDR2 FYNNEI. This CDR3 is built from 15 residues. Profiled with immunoSEQ multiplex PCR; TCRdb holds only in-frame clones, not every one. The data hold 65,000 to 85,000 clones, with about 91% observed a single time. The starting material was CD4+ T cells from blood (PBMCs), obtained 24 months after the transplant. The clonotype comes from a human patient who received a combined kidney and bone marrow transplant. Some of these T cells may belong to the graft donor. The chain is built from TRBV2 and TRBJ1-3; 7 bases match TRBD1. The CDR3 DNA follows: TGTGCCAGCAGTCCCGACAGGGCCTCTGGAAACACCATATATTTT. This translates into CASSPDRASGNTIYF.